This T cell receptor (beta chain) is drawn from a study of blood T cell repertoires in COVID-19 (dated by TCRdb to about 2020). Turning to the overall study: Samples covering the acute and convalescent phases of COVID-19 were provided by collaborators in the United States, Italy and Spain. Samples came from the ongoing ImmuneRACE study (first 160 participants) plus 1,254 subjects from 6 global collaborators. A freely available public database, intended as a resource for researchers studying the immune response to SARS-CoV-2, is where the repertoires were released. The prospective study material was composed of cDNA or gDNA derived from T cells, B-cell-depleted T cells, or PBMCs. Deeply sampled blood TCRbeta repertoires from subjects exposed to, actively infected with, or recovered from COVID-19 were included in the dataset. Where HLA class I and class II types were available, the types were taken from metadata supplied by the sample provider, not from assay-based typing. Sample metadata almost always included a de-identified subject ID, COVID-19 status, age in years and sex.

The CDR3 spans 15 residues, from the cysteine through the phenylalanine. Of the read, only the CDR3 DNA is kept; its 45 bases are in frame from base 1. V is cut back by 3 bases and J by 3 bases, with 7 bases in the junction unmatched. According to the germline V gene, CDR1 reads ENHRY and CDR2 reads SYGVKD. Worth noting for this clone: No antigen is known for it. Base qualities are not at hand, and no much larger clone is one base apart.

The immunoSEQ Assay, a bias-controlled multiplex PCR, was used to amplify TCRbeta CDR3 regions from genomic DNA. From the authors' description of their analysis: The number of nucleated cells in each sample was estimated from the amplification of reference gene primers within the assay. Sequence reads were collapsed and filtered to measure the absolute abundance of every unique TCRbeta CDR3 rearrangement. For each sample, productive Simpson clonality was calculated as the square root of Simpson's diversity index over productive rearrangements. As stored in TCRdb, this immuneACCESS dataset retains in-frame rearrangements with V and J assigned. A fraction of the clones does not appear; measured against another copy, unresolved V genes explain less than half of the discrepancy, and the remainder lacks a known reason. The V and J calls and clone size are taken from that table; D and trimming were inferred from the DNA. For this sample there are some 240,000 clones; roughly 85% appear just once. The ten largest make up 5% to 7.5% of the sample.

General conclusions and limits of the study: Clinical and demographic metadata were provided uncurated, with the amount varying by source and participant.

Participants in the prospective study were aged about 18 to 100 years, lived in 20 to 25 United States geographic areas, and enrolled through a virtual design. Cohort assignment in the prospective study relied on participant-reported clinical history from a screening survey and a study questionnaire. Exposed participants had been in contact, within 2 weeks of entering the study, with a person who had a PCR-confirmed or clinician-diagnosed case of COVID-19. In the prospective study, mobile phlebotomists collected whole blood, serum and a nasopharyngeal or oropharyngeal swab from each participant. Over an approximately 2-month period, participants in the prospective study had the option of providing additional blood draws and questionnaires. Prospective study blood samples were shipped either frozen or at room temperature before DNA extraction.

The chain couples TRBV10-3 to TRBJ1-1; 7 central bases correspond to TRBD1. The sequence was obtained from a woman aged 45-65 years who had been exposed to COVID-19. Source material: PBMCs or T cells enriched from blood (not recorded which). The CDR3 is CAISEREGAYTEAFF. The DNA is TGTGCCATCAGTGAAAGAGAGGGGGCTTACACTGAAGCTTTCTTT.